Sequencing of this T cell receptor (beta chain) was carried out in a study of CD8 T cells in ankylosing spondylitis. Whole-study results and caveats: The clones that were linked to disease were reported to be significantly enriched in matched synovial fluid samples from ankylosing spondylitis patients. The authors found the disease-linked clones to be CD8+ and relatively rare in peripheral blood. Among TCR beta sequences, a motif of roughly 8 highly homologous variants appeared characteristic of ankylosing spondylitis blood.

Quantitative molecular-barcoded 5'-RACE generated the TCR beta libraries. TCRdb re-called the 5' RACE reads with MiXCR, one entry per CDR3 protein. The table has roughly 440,000 distinct CDR3 sequences, about 15% seen once. CDR3 size: 14 residues. V gave up 0 bases and J gave up 4 bases, with 9 bases separating them. Germline V lookup: CDR1 SGHRS, CDR2 YFSETQ. For this clonotype: Antigen: not known.

The chain has TRBV5-1 and TRBJ2-3; D might be TRBD1 or TRBD2, each matching 5 bases. Sequenced material: blood, either unsorted or a sorted T cell fraction (not recorded which). The TCR was taken from a male donor with ankylosing spondylitis. Here the CDR3 reads CASSLALGADTQYF. The CDR3, as DNA: TGCGCCAGCAGCTTGGCCTTGGGGGCAGATACGCAGTATTTT. Supplemented by reference TRBV5-1 and TRBJ2-3, the full variable domain reads KAGVTQTPRYLIKTRGQQVTLSCSPISGHRSVSWYQQTPGQGLQFLFEYFSETQRNKGNFPGRFSGRQFSNSRSEMNVSTLELGDSALYLCASSLALGADTQYFGPGTRLTVL.